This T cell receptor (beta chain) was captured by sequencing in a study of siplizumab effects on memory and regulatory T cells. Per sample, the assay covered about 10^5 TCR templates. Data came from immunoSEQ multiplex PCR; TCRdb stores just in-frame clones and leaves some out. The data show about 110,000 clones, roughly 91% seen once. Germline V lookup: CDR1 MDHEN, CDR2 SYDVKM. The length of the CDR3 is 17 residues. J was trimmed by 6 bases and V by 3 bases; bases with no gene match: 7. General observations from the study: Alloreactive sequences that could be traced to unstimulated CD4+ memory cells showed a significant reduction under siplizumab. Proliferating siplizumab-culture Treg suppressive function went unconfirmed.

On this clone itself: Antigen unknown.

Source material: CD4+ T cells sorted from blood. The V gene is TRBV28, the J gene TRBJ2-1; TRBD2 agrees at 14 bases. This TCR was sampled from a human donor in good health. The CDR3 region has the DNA TGTGCCAGCAGTTTCCTCGGACTAGCGGGAGGAGTCAATGAGCAGTTCTTC. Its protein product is CASSFLGLAGGVNEQFF.